Each of the 28 T cell receptor beta chains below was sequenced from the same sample in a study of blood T cell repertoires in COVID-19. Profiling relied on immunoSEQ multiplex PCR, and the TCRdb table lists in-frame clones only, not all of them. This table has 300,000 to 400,000 clones, about nine tenths appearing once. Material: PBMCs or T cells enriched from blood (not recorded which). The receptors here all came from a man aged 55-75 years who had recovered from COVID-19.

J is TRBJ2-5 and V is TRBV19, with a tentative D call TRBD2 (5 bases). Trimming took 6 bases from V and 5 from J, leaving 19 bases between them. This CDR3 has 15 residues. Germline CDR1 LNHDA, CDR2 SQIVND (reference sequence). CDR3 nucleotide sequence: TGTGCCAGTAGCACCTTGTGGGGAGTGGGTGAGACCCAGTACTTC. Encoded protein: CASSTLWGVGETQYF.

This chain connects TRBV19 to TRBJ1-2; no clear D. Trimming cost V 4 bases and J 2 bases, with 14 bases left between them. Germline V gene data show CDR1 as LNHDA and CDR2 as SQIVND (reference sequence). The CDR3 spans 15 residues. The CDR3 is CASSNLGGGNYGYTF. DNA for the CDR3: TGTGCCAGTAGTAATTTGGGAGGAGGAAACTATGGCTACACCTTC.

The chain carries TRBV6-5 and TRBJ2-3; TRBD2 is a possible D gene (5 bases). CDR1 and CDR2 from the germline V gene are MNHEY and SVGAGI. The V gene lost 7 bases and the J gene lost 2 bases, with 16 bases spanning the gap. The CDR3 spans 15 residues. The CDR3 DNA sequence: TGTGCCAGCAACTCTTTAGAAGCGGTCACAGATACGCAGTATTTT. Protein: CASNSLEAVTDTQYF.

The genes are TRBV29-1 and TRBJ2-3; tentative D call: TRBD1 (6 bases). CDR3 length: 14 amino acids. Trimming took 4 bases from V and 1 from J, leaving 12 bases between them. Per germline, CDR1 SQVTM and CDR2 ANQGSEA. CDR3 in DNA: TGCAGCGTTGCACAGGGATCTCGCACAGATACGCAGTATTTT. Its translation is CSVAQGSRTDTQYF.

For this clone: A read error may account for a junction end that differs from germline. The J gene is TRBJ2-1, the V gene TRBV4-1; TRBD2 aligns across 9 bases. The V gene's germline CDR1 is MGHRA and CDR2 YSYEKL. CDR3 length: 16 residues. This chain's CDR3 is CASSRSLAGSFNEQFF. In DNA form, the CDR3 reads TGCGCCAGCAGCCGCTCTCTAGCGGGGTCCTTCAATGAGCAGTTCTTC.

The chain joins TRBV18 to TRBJ2-7; 8 nucleotides line up with TRBD1. The V and J ends lost 2 bases and 11 bases, in that order; junction bases with no gene match: 8. CDR3 length: 13 amino acids. Germline CDR1 and CDR2: KGHSH and LQKENI. The CDR3 bases are TGTGCCAGCTCACCATCGACAGGGGACCCGAAGTACTTC. Amino acids: CASSPSTGDPKYF.

The rearrangement links TRBV7-3 to TRBJ2-1; possible D gene TRBD1, 6 bases. The CDR3 is made up of 14 amino acids. The germline V and J ends were trimmed by 5 bases and 7 bases, with 15 bases remaining between them. Germline V gene data show CDR1 as SGHTA and CDR2 as FQGTGA. The DNA of the CDR3 is TGTGCCAGCAGCGTAGAACAGGGTTGGAATGAGCAGTTCTTC. It codes for CASSVEQGWNEQFF.

The chain joins TRBV27 to TRBJ2-3; D remains unclear. Germline V gene data show CDR1 as MNHEY and CDR2 as SMNVEV (reference sequence). V was cut by 2 bases and J by 3 bases, with 9 bases left in between. The CDR3 is 14 amino acids. The CDR3: CASSLQIPTDTQYF. The DNA of the CDR3 is TGTGCCAGCAGTTTACAGATCCCTACAGATACGCAGTATTTT.

Here the CDR3 DNA reads TGTGCCAGCAGTGACACAGGGGCGGGGCAGCCCCAGCATTTT. Its protein is CASSDTGAGQPQHF. The genes are TRBV28 and TRBJ1-5, with 7 bases that match TRBD1. Germline V gives CDR1 MDHEN, CDR2 SYDVKM. This CDR3 spans 14 amino acids. V was clipped by 5 bases and J by 7 bases; unmatched bases: 8.

This clone was observed a single time. V usage is TRBV12-3 or TRBV12-4 and J usage is TRBJ2-2; D unclear. The V end was cut by 3 bases, the J end by 9 bases, with 5 bases between. The length of the CDR3 is 11 residues. The CDR3 is CASSFLRELFF. Here the CDR3 DNA reads TGTGCCAGCAGTTTTCTCCGGGAGCTGTTTTTT.

This clone was seen only a few times. V usage is TRBV5-4 and J usage is TRBJ2-7, with 7 bases fitting TRBD2. This CDR3 comprises 15 residues. V lost 0 bases and J lost 7; bases outside the gene matches: 10. Germline lookup yields CDR1 SGHNT and CDR2 YYREEE (reference sequence). CDR3 region: CASSLEPSGLREQYF. The CDR3 nucleotides are TGTGCCAGCAGCTTGGAGCCTAGCGGCCTCCGAGAGCAGTACTTC.

The J gene is TRBJ2-1, the V gene TRBV10-3, with 8 bases identical to TRBD2. The trim removed 0 bases at V and 2 bases at J, leaving 9 bases unmatched. There are 18 residues in the CDR3. The germline V gene encodes CDR1 ENHRY and CDR2 SYGVKD. CDR3 bases: TGTGCCATCAGTGAGTCGCACCCAGCGGGAGCCCCCTACAATGAGCAGTTCTTC. This codes for CAISESHPAGAPYNEQFF.

The gene calls are TRBV28 and TRBJ2-1; 8 bases fit TRBD2. V lost 6 bases, J lost 3 bases, and 4 bases stayed unmatched. In germline, CDR1 is MDHEN, CDR2 SYDVKM. The length of the CDR3 is 14 residues. DNA of the CDR3: TGTGCCAGCAGGCCGACTAGCGTCTACAATGAGCAGTTCTTC. It translates to CASRPTSVYNEQFF.

The chain has TRBV9 and TRBJ1-2, with TRBD1 as a possible D gene (5 bases). Germline loops: CDR1 SGDLS, CDR2 YYNGEE. V was cut by 0 bases and J by 4 bases, with 13 bases left in between. This CDR3 spans 15 amino acids. CDR3 DNA sequence: TGTGCCAGCAGCGTAGGAATAGGGGTTGGCTATGGCTACACCTTC. The encoded protein is CASSVGIGVGYGYTF.

The genes are TRBV18 and TRBJ1-1, with D possibly matching TRBD1 (5 bases). The V gene lost 6 bases and the J gene lost 1 base, with 12 bases spanning the gap. CDR1 is KGHSH and CDR2 is LQKENI in the germline V gene. This CDR3 has 14 amino acids. CDR3 sequence (DNA): TGTGCCAGCTCTATTAAGACAGAGAACACTGAAGCTTTCTTT. Translating gives CASSIKTENTEAFF.

The chain couples TRBV28 to TRBJ2-7, with TRBD2 identical over 9 bases. CDR1 is MDHEN and CDR2 is SYDVKM in the germline V gene. Trimming removed 6 bases from V and 4 bases from J; junction bases left unmatched: 7. This CDR3 has 14 amino acids. The CDR3 nucleotides read TGTGCCAGCAGGATAGCGGGAGCTGGGTACGAGCAGTACTTC. Amino acid sequence: CASRIAGAGYEQYF.

This clone was recorded only once. The CDR3 sequence is CASSRDRVGYTF. In nucleotides, the CDR3 is TGTGCCAGCAGCCGGGACAGGGTTGGCTACACCTTC. The chain uses TRBV13 and TRBJ1-2; TRBD1 matches at 9 bases. Germline V gene lookup returns CDR1 PRHDT and CDR2 FYEKMQ (reference sequence). V lost 5 bases, J lost 7 bases, and 2 bases stayed unmatched. The CDR3 contains 12 residues.

The chain links TRBV24-1 to TRBJ2-3; TRBD2 might be the D (6 bases). V dropped 4 bases and J dropped 8 bases, with 12 bases sitting between them. The CDR3 runs 13 residues. Germline CDR1 is KGHDR and CDR2 is SFDVKD. The CDR3 DNA reads as TGTGCCACCAGTGACTCTCTAGCGCGTACGCAGTATTTT. Its protein is CATSDSLARTQYF.

The V and J genes are TRBV5-4 and TRBJ2-2; no clear D. The CDR3 sequence is 16 residues long. Germline CDR1 SGHNT, CDR2 YYREEE (reference sequence). V was pared by 4 bases and J by 0 bases, with 13 bases between. For the CDR3, the DNA is TGTGCCAGCAGCCCGGCGAGGCGTACGAACACCGGGGAGCTGTTTTTT. It specifies CASSPARRTNTGELFF.

V and J are TRBV12-3 or TRBV12-4 and TRBJ1-3; D call uncertain. The CDR3 covers 13 residues. V was clipped by 5 bases and J by 4 bases, with 9 bases between them. CDR3 DNA sequence: TGTGCCAGCAGTCTGGCAGGCGGAAACACCATATATTTT. It encodes CASSLAGGNTIYF.

The rearrangement links TRBV7-9 to TRBJ2-7; tentative D call: TRBD1 (6 bases). CDR3 length equals 14 residues. Trimming stripped 3 bases from V and 0 bases from J, with 9 bases between. Germline CDR1 is SEHNR and CDR2 is FQNEAQ (reference sequence). The CDR3 is CASSFGQPSYEQYF. Written as DNA, the CDR3 is TGTGCCAGCAGCTTTGGACAGCCCTCCTACGAGCAGTACTTC.

This clone showed up just once. The rearrangement uses TRBV19 and TRBJ2-7; TRBD1 matches 12 bases. Germline CDR1 and CDR2: LNHDA and SQIVND (reference sequence). This CDR3 has 17 amino acids. Trimming cost V 6 bases and J 4 bases; bases outside gene matches: 13. CDR3 bases: TGTGCCAGTAGGAAATACACCGGGACAGGGGGCCGATACGAGCAGTACTTC. This codes for CASRKYTGTGGRYEQYF.

The genes are TRBV29-1 and TRBJ2-5; 8 bases agree with TRBD1. The CDR3 is made up of 14 amino acids. Germline CDR1 reads SQVTM; CDR2 reads ANQGSEA. V dropped 7 bases and J dropped 4; count of bases not matched to a gene: 11. In DNA, the CDR3 is TGCAGCGCCGAAAGCCGGACAGGGCCAGAGACCCAGTACTTC. Encoded protein: CSAESRTGPETQYF.

The V gene is TRBV5-4, the J gene TRBJ1-2, with D possibly being TRBD1 (6 bases). The CDR3 has 13 residues. Trimming removed 4 bases from V and 3 bases from J, with 10 bases in between. Germline values: CDR1 SGHNT, CDR2 YYREEE (reference sequence). The DNA for the CDR3 is TGTGCCAGCAGCCCTGACAGGTACTATGGCTACACCTTC. This translates into CASSPDRYYGYTF.

The chain joins TRBV18 to TRBJ2-2; D remains ambiguous. Germline CDR1 KGHSH, CDR2 LQKENI. The CDR3 has 16 amino acids. With 3 bases removed from V and 0 bases from J, the gap between germline ends came to 11 bases. The CDR3 spells CASSPYGIPNTGELFF. The CDR3, as DNA: TGTGCCAGCTCACCCTACGGTATACCGAACACCGGGGAGCTGTTTTTT.

The chain joins TRBV3-1 (or the pseudogene TRBV3-2) to TRBJ2-5, with TRBD2 as a possible D gene (6 bases). This CDR3 contains 18 residues. With 0 bases removed from V and 4 bases from J, the gap between germline ends came to 21 bases. CDR1 and CDR2 (germline): LGHDT, YNNKEL (reference sequence). The DNA for the CDR3 is TGTGCCAGCAGCCAAGATCGGGGAGGCCCCCCGTTAGGAGAGACCCAGTACTTC. This sequence encodes CASSQDRGGPPLGETQYF.

The genes are TRBV11-1 and TRBJ2-3; 7 bases line up with TRBD2. This CDR3 is built from 16 residues. Germline V lookup: CDR1 SGHAT, CDR2 FQDESV (reference sequence). With V trimmed by 3 bases and J by 0 bases, 6 bases remained unmatched. The CDR3 is CASSFWLAESTDTQYF. The CDR3 DNA reads as TGTGCCAGCAGCTTCTGGCTAGCGGAAAGCACAGATACGCAGTATTTT. Based on the CDR3 plus reference TRBV11-1 and TRBJ2-3, the full variable domain is EAEVAQSPRYKITEKSQAVAFWCDPISGHATLYWYRQILGQGPELLVQFQDESVVDDSQLPKDRFSAERLKGVDSTLKIQPAELGDSAMYLCASSFWLAESTDTQYFGPGTRLTVL.

This clone was seen only once. This chain uses TRBV15 with TRBJ1-1; D not certain. CDR3 length: 14 amino acids. Germline V CDR1 and CDR2: LNHNV, YYDKDF (reference sequence). The V gene lost 1 base and the J gene lost 4 bases, with 10 bases spanning the gap. CDR3 nucleotide sequence: TGTGCCACCAGCAGAGTTCAAGCGGGCACTGAAGCTTTCTTT. Translating gives CATSRVQAGTEAFF.